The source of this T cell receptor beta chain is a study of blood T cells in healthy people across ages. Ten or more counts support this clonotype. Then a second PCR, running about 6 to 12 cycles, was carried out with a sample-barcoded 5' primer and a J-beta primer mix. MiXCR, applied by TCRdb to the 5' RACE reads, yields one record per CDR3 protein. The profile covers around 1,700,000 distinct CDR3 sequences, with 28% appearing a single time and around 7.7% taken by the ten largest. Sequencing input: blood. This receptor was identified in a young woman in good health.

Written as DNA, the CDR3 is TGTGCCAGCAGCCCCATTCGGGTGTCTTACGAGCAGTACTTC. The encoded protein is CASSPIRVSYEQYF. The V gene is TRBV7-2, the J gene TRBJ2-7, with unresolved D. Trimming took off 5 bases at V and 4 bases at J, with 15 bases between the two ends. Germline V CDR1 and CDR2: SGHTA, FQGNSA. The CDR3 loop spans 14 amino acids.